This TCR beta chain is drawn from a study of OX40 agonist ivuxolimab in advanced cancers. Broadly, across the study: Ivuxolimab was an agonistic, fully human IgG2 monoclonal antibody directed against OX40 (CD134), a costimulatory receptor. Partial responses occurred in three dose-escalation patients, of whom one had hepatocellular carcinoma and two had cutaneous melanoma. Prior anti-PD-1, anti-PD-L1 or anti-CTLA-4 therapy was permitted, and checkpoint inhibitors had been received by under 50% of dose-escalation patients. The paper reports the monotherapy dose-escalation portion (N of about 56 patients) of the phase I ivuxolimab trial. Intravenous ivuxolimab was administered to patients every 2 weeks at six dose levels: 0.01, 0.1, 0.3, 1.5, 3 and 10 mg/kg. The point of sequencing TCRbeta in the periphery was to test whether ivuxolimab changed TCR sequence diversity and drove clonal T-cell expansion. A male proportion of 82.7% and a mean age of approximately 62 years, ranging from about 20 to 80, were recorded for the dose-escalation cohort. Of the approximately 50 dose-escalation patients, hepatocellular carcinoma was present in approximately 20, melanoma in approximately 15, renal cell carcinoma in 9 and head and neck cancer in 9.

Details on this clone: Its antigen is unknown. Per-base quality was not reported, and no clone a single base away is much larger than it.

The germline V gene (reference sequence) supplies CDR1 GTSNPN and CDR2 SVGIG. The junction carries 14 bases between V and J, which are trimmed by 4 bases and 1 base respectively. The CDR3 covers 15 residues, taking in both the cysteine and the phenylalanine. Just CDR3 DNA is preserved here, 45 bases in frame from base 1. Patients with autoimmune disease history or receiving systemic immunosuppression were excluded from the trial. Peripheral blood for TCR sequencing was drawn from every dose cohort at baseline, at cycle 4 day 1 and at cycle 7 day 1. The samples were drawn from a first-in-human, open-label, multicenter phase I dose-escalation trial of ivuxolimab. The trial enrolled adults with locally advanced or metastatic head and neck squamous cell, hepatocellular, melanoma or renal cell carcinoma. Before TCR sequencing, CD4+ T cells and CD8+ T cells from peripheral blood were sorted into separate populations.

Genomic DNA was extracted from sorted cells for sequencing of the TCRbeta CDR3 region. TCRbeta CDR3 regions were sequenced using the immunoSEQ Assay. The clones in this table, taken by TCRdb from immuneACCESS, are in-frame only. Not every clone is retained; where verified, under half of the shortfall comes from an unresolved V gene, and the cause of the rest is unknown. Here the sample has about 78,000 clones; about 91% occur a single time. Approximately 3% of the sample goes to the ten largest clones. General study outcomes and caveats: Clonal expansion of both CD4+ and CD8+ blood T cells was observed from baseline to week 6 at doses 0.1 to 3.0 mg/kg. Low levels of normalized T-cell clonal expansion were also seen in some nonresponding patients. Which antigens the clonally expanded peripheral T cells were specific for was not determined. After ivuxolimab, expanded clones were on average more numerous among CD8+ T cells than among CD4+ T cells. In the 0.1-3.0 mg/kg groups, partial responders were among the patients with the lowest normalized peripheral clonal expansion, particularly in CD8+ T cells.

This material consisted of CD4+ or CD8+ T cells sorted from blood, taken in a trial of the OX40 agonist ivuxolimab. This receptor was obtained from an adult with an advanced solid tumor such as melanoma, head and neck, liver or kidney cancer. The V and J segments used are TRBV30 and TRBJ2-1; TRBD2 is a possible D gene, resting on 5 matching bases. The sequence in DNA is TGTGCCTGGAACCGAGATGGGAGATCCTACAATGAGCAGTTCTTC. This translates into CAWNRDGRSYNEQFF.